This T cell receptor (beta chain) was sequenced in a study of radiation and T cells in renal cell carcinoma. Across the study: Nephrectomy followed 15 Gy stereotactic body radiation by 4 weeks. Findings and limits, study-wide: Top tumor clonotypes rose in blood 2 weeks post-radiation, then contracted.

Clones were read by immunoSEQ multiplex PCR, and TCRdb kept only the in-frame ones, dropping some. Of approximately 150,000 clones listed, around four fifths are singletons. Germline V gene sequence: CDR1 LNHDA, CDR2 SQIVND (reference sequence). Trimming at V came to 7 bases and at J to 7 bases, leaving 6 bases not matched to a gene. CDR3 length: 13 residues. This clone has only one observation. Its antigen is undetermined. As for time point: baseline pretreatment blood. As for treatment: 15 Gy SBRT to primary tumor, nephrectomy 4 weeks later. The patient's renal cell carcinoma had clear cell pathology.

The J gene is TRBJ1-4, the V gene TRBV19; 7 bases align to TRBD1. This clonotype was obtained from a woman between 45 and 60 years old with renal cell carcinoma. Specimen: blood, collected from a patient whose treatment included radiotherapy and nephrectomy. CDR3 nucleotides: TGTGCCAGTAAGGAGGGGGCTAGTGAAAAACTGTTTTTT. The encoded protein is CASKEGASEKLFF.